This entry lists 5 T cell receptor beta chains sequenced from one sample in a study of graft-versus-host responses after intestinal transplantation (dated by TCRdb to about 2021). This specimen's time point label, interpreted: cells obtained before transplantation from donor or recipient. The library relied on the immunoSEQ multiplex PCR assay. What TCRdb holds here is the immuneACCESS table cut down to in-frame rearrangements. Part of the clones is not present; checked against another copy, under half of the missing clones reflect an unresolved V gene, and the others are unexplained. This sample comprises nearly 95,000 clones, more than 85% of them detected only once. The ten largest clonotypes hold about 2% of the sample. Antigens of these TCRs are unknown. The sequenced sample was unstimulated CD8+ T cells sorted from spleen or lymph node cells, obtained before intestinal transplant. The receptors shown here come from a human donor who received an intestinal transplant.

A single count supports this clone. The genes are TRBV27 and TRBJ2-7; 13 bases line up with TRBD2. The trim removed 6 bases at V and 2 bases at J, leaving 4 bases unmatched. Per germline, CDR1 MNHEY and CDR2 SMNVEV (reference sequence). The CDR3 extends over 15 amino acids. The CDR3, as DNA: TGTGCCAGCAGCCAGACTAGCGGGGGGACCTACGAGCAGTACTTC. This codes for CASSQTSGGTYEQYF.

The chain is built from TRBV6-6 and TRBJ1-6, with a weak D call TRBD1 (5 bases). This CDR3 contains 14 residues. Germline V gives CDR1 MNHNY, CDR2 SVGAGI (reference sequence). V gave up 2 bases and J gave up 10 bases, with 12 bases separating them. The CDR3, as DNA: TGTGCCAGCAGTTACGCGGGGACTGGGTCACCCCTCCACTTT. This translates into CASSYAGTGSPLHF.

The chain employs TRBV7-8 and TRBJ2-1, with 9 bases aligning to TRBD2. Germline V gene sequence: CDR1 SGHVS, CDR2 FQNEAQ. The junction had 13 bases not matched to a gene; V was cut back by 5 bases and J by 5 bases. This CDR3 comprises 17 residues. The chain's CDR3 is CASSPGTSLSPNNEQFF. In DNA, the CDR3 is TGTGCCAGCAGCCCCGGGACTAGCTTGTCGCCTAACAATGAGCAGTTCTTC.

The genes are TRBV10-3 and TRBJ2-3; 11 nucleotides match TRBD2. This CDR3 region has 15 residues. CDR1 and CDR2 (germline): ENHRY, SYGVKD. J was trimmed by 2 bases and V by 6 bases; bases with no gene match: 4. Here the CDR3 DNA reads TGTGCCATCAGCCAGACTAGCGGGGACACAGATACGCAGTATTTT. Amino acids: CAISQTSGDTDTQYF.

The chain joins TRBV7-6 to TRBJ1-2; 7 bases are a match to TRBD1. Germline assignment: CDR1 SGHVS and CDR2 FNYEAQ. Losses at the gene ends were 1 base for V and 3 bases for J; bases not matched to a gene: 5. CDR3 size: 15 residues. Here the CDR3 DNA reads TGTGCCAGCAGCTTAGAAAGGGGGCCCTACTATGGCTACACCTTC. This encodes CASSLERGPYYGYTF.